This T cell receptor (beta chain) comes out of a study of cytomegalovirus exposure and HLA in healthy donors. The PCR made use of 60 Vbeta and 13 Jbeta primers. Libraries were prepared by immunoSEQ multiplex PCR; TCRdb keeps only in-frame clonotypes and omits some of them. The sample has about 170,000 clones, over 70% seen once. The CDR3 covers 16 residues. After removal of 5 bases from V and 5 bases from J, the junction contained 17 bases not matched to a gene. CDR1 and CDR2 from the germline V gene are SQVTM and ANQGSEA. Concerning this clone: The antigen is not known.

Overall study findings and caveats: Fewer N-insertions than the roughly 630-donor mean were reportedly shown by an Asian-associated ancestry cluster in a later analysis. Some TCR beta chains (164 of them) were listed as cytomegalovirus-associated.

The sequencing sample was made of PBMCs. This sequence was found in a female donor in good health and CMV-seronegative. The chain has TRBV29-1 and TRBJ1-2; 7 positions match TRBD1. CDR3 in DNA: TGCAGCGTTACCTACGGACAGGCAAAAGACGGTTATGGCTACACCTTC. Residues: CSVTYGQAKDGYGYTF. Complete variable domain (other parts from reference TRBV29-1 and TRBJ1-2): SAVISQKPSRDICQRGTSLTIQCQVDSQVTMMFWYRQQPGQSLTLIATANQGSEATYESGFVIDKFPISRPNLTFSTLTVSNMSPEDSSIYLCSVTYGQAKDGYGYTFGSGTRLTVV.